The present T cell receptor beta chain was sequenced within a study of response to subunit inactivated influenza vaccine. Study-wide results and caveats: That few new T cells are recruited by each seasonal influenza vaccination was the authors' suggestion.

The CDR3 is 13 residues long. Germline V gives CDR1 MGHRA, CDR2 YSYEKL. V was trimmed by 1 base and J by 4 bases, leaving 7 bases between them. A few counts support this clonotype. The antigen remains undetermined. TCRdb re-analysed the RT-PCR reads in MiXCR, keeping a single row per CDR3 protein. The table lists 860,000 or so distinct CDR3 sequences, roughly 20% of them singletons. This receptor was identified in a man aged 50 or older who received an inactivated influenza vaccine. The sample was PBMCs from blood, taken roughly 5 days after vaccination. The chain carries TRBV4-1 and TRBJ2-5, with D maybe TRBD1 (6 bases). The CDR3 sequence: CASSQGGPETQYF. CDR3 DNA: TGCGCCAGCAGCCAAGGGGGGCCAGAGACCCAGTACTTC.